The rows below give T cell receptor beta chains drawn from one sample of a study of T cells in Graves' hyperthyroidism and ophthalmopathy. TCRdb analysed the multiplex PCR reads with MiXCR anew, one entry per CDR3 protein. The table lists under 400,000 distinct CDR3 sequences, about 15% of them singletons. What was sequenced was blood. The receptors here all came from a man between 25 and 39 years old with Graves' hyperthyroidism. CDR3s include the opening cysteine and the closing phenylalanine or tryptophan. The D gene is left open where the match is weak. Where a row states a size, it is once, few, many or the class of an expanded clone; other rows omit it.

size,V,J,D,CDR3
.,TRBV27,TRBJ1-4,.,CASSLNSANEKLFF
few,TRBV2,TRBJ2-4,.,CASSLPGVVGFHF
.,TRBV10-1,TRBJ2-7,.,CASSEAPADYEQYF
many,TRBV3-1,TRBJ1-1,.,CASSQGPRPNTEAFF
many,TRBV5-1,TRBJ2-7,TRBD1,CASSYRDRPPYEQYF
many,TRBV10-3,TRBJ2-3,.,CAISESTGDTQYF
.,TRBV2,TRBJ2-1,TRBD1,CASYRTGYNEQFF
many,TRBV30,TRBJ1-5,TRBD1,CAWSVSTGVNQPQHF
.,TRBV10-3,TRBJ2-7,.,CAIGGGGTFLYEQYF
.,TRBV11-2,TRBJ2-3,TRBD2,CASSYNDGREGQYF
few,TRBV3-1,TRBJ2-7,.,CASSQYGTSSYEQYF
.,TRBV27,TRBJ2-1,.,CASSFRRPDGSYNEQFF
few,TRBV29-1,TRBJ2-7,TRBD2,CSVVSGSYEQYF
few,TRBV5-6,TRBJ1-5,.,CASSSIHTNQPQHF
once,TRBV6-1,TRBJ2-7,TRBD2,CASRLRRLAGNEQYF
.,TRBV6-1,TRBJ1-2,.,CASLQWANYGYTF
once,TRBV28,TRBJ1-1,TRBD1,CASSLPGTATEAFF
few,TRBV15,TRBJ1-1,.,CATSRAGTLMNTEAFF
many,TRBV27,TRBJ2-6,.,CASSQAGHHSGANVLTF
.,TRBV7-2,TRBJ2-1,TRBD2,CASSLAAGGGGDEQFF
few,TRBV5-1,TRBJ1-2,.,CASSPGGVDNYGYTF
many,TRBV19,TRBJ2-1,TRBD2,CASTVGSGSLYEQFF